The present TCR beta chain was sequenced within a study of Graves' ophthalmopathy and Graves' hyperthyroidism. In this cohort, patients with other autoimmune diseases, uncontrolled infections, pregnancy or lactation were excluded. Clinicians made diagnoses from clinical symptoms, serum thyroxine, TRAb, thyroid ultrasound and orbital computed tomography. The CDR3 spans 13 residues. The germline CDR1 and CDR2 sequences are SNHLY and FYNNEI. Between the trimmed V and J ends, which lost 5 bases and 4 bases, there was a span of 11 bases. RNA transcripts served as template for amplifying TCR beta CDR3 sequences. HTBI primers were employed in first-round RT-PCR, then a second-round multiplex PCR followed. MiXCR was run by TCRdb on the multiplex PCR reads, yielding one entry per CDR3 protein. The sample lists about 740,000 distinct CDR3 sequences, roughly two fifths occurring once. This clonotype has only a few counts.

The rearrangement links TRBV2 to TRBJ1-2; tentative D call: TRBD1 (6 bases). The sample was peripheral blood. This receptor was obtained from an adult man with Graves' ophthalmopathy. As DNA, the CDR3 is TGTGCCAGCAGTCCAACAGGGCCCTATGGCTACACCTTC. This sequence encodes CASSPTGPYGYTF.